This TCR beta chain comes out of a study of regulatory T cells in long-lasting Graves disease (dated by TCRdb to the early 2020s). At the level of the whole study: Persistent Graves' disease meant more than 5 years of antithyroid drug treatment with TSH receptor autoantibodies that stayed positive. Patients with persistent Graves' disease were compared with patients with newly diagnosed Graves' disease using TCR sequencing and RNA sequencing of peripheral blood. In the clinical cohort, patients with persistent Graves' disease had used antithyroid drugs for an average of roughly ten years. The study took place in China and was registered as a clinical trial. A total of around 35 samples were covered by TCR sequencing, comprising approximately 13 persistent and roughly 20 newly diagnosed Graves' disease patients. Here is what the overall study found, with its caveats: The authors acknowledged the small sample size as a limitation that may reduce accuracy. The study examined only peripheral blood because the primary lesion, thyroid tissue, could not be accessed. Compared with newly diagnosed patients, persistent Graves' disease patients had lower TCR Shannon entropy and fewer highly expanded clones, which suggests clonal expansion. TRBV28, TRBJ1-2 and TRBJ2-5 were preferentially used in persistent disease, while TRBV20-1 and TRBJ2-1 were favored in newly diagnosed disease. More public clonotypes were shared among persistent patients (2,741) than among newly diagnosed patients (966). Sequencing and analysis were restricted to the TCR beta chain.

Remarks on this clonotype: Its cognate antigen has yet to be identified. Nothing much larger sits one base from this clone, and base qualities are not available.

The time point label for this specimen denotes: persistent/refractory GD, antithyroid drugs over 5 years with positive TRAb. RNA was extracted from PBMCs in TRIzol for both TCR sequencing and RNA sequencing. Graves' disease was diagnosed according to American Thyroid Association guidelines. Recruitment of patients was carried out at an endocrinology department in Xi'an, China. Each patient gave approximately 9.7 milliliters of peripheral blood, collected in an EDTA anticoagulant tube. Ficoll Paque Plus density gradient separation was used to isolate PBMCs, and no additional T cell sorting was done. RNA quality was checked with an Agilent 2100 Bioanalyzer and agarose gel, and concentration with a NanoDrop 2000. The library was built by means of multiplex PCR. The run used an Illumina HiSeq 4000. iRepertoire HTBI primers and Arm-PCR amplification of CDR3 regions were used to construct TCR beta libraries. Before sequencing, the PCR products went through gel purification. As for the authors' bioinformatics: Across samples, fewer than 70 TRBV and 14 TRBJ segments were identified and used for gene usage analysis of CDR3 amino acid clonotypes. Filtered high-quality paired reads were merged into contigs using COPE and FqMerger. BLAST was used to align contigs to the IMGT TRBV, TRBD and TRBJ reference genes, and CDR3 was defined following IMGT. Any clonotype with a frequency above 0.1% was classified as a highly expanded clone. Shannon entropy served as the measure of repertoire diversity, while the Gini coefficient captured V-J evenness. A clonotype was considered public if more than one individual shared it. TCRdb reworked the public reads: Q25 trimming with fastp, MiXCR clone assembly, productive beta chains retained. Every entry covers one CDR3 protein and lists the most common genes and DNA from its rows. V and J calls and clone size were set by TCRdb, not the authors. The sample profile shows approximately 400,000 distinct CDR3 sequences; 20% to 25% of them were found once. Jointly, the top ten make up less than 30% of the sample.

There are 18 amino acids in the CDR3, from cysteine to phenylalanine inclusive. The CDR3 DNA has 54 bases and is translated from base 1. CDR1 and CDR2, per the germline V gene (reference sequence), are DFQATT and SNEGSKA. Trimmed from V: 0 bases; trimmed from J: 0 bases; junction bases lacking a gene match: 10. The material was peripheral blood mononuclear cells (PBMCs), obtained when the disease was refractory, from a patient treated with antithyroid drugs. The sequence was obtained from a middle-aged woman with Graves disease. Donor details come from another sample of the same person, matched by shared clones. Recombination joined TRBV20-1 with TRBJ2-1, with 8 bases aligning to TRBD2. The encoded CDR3 is CSARDRLEAGGSYNEQFF. The nucleotides are TGCAGTGCTAGAGATCGGTTAGAGGCGGGAGGCTCCTACAATGAGCAGTTCTTC.